This entry lists 6 T cell receptor beta chains sequenced from one sample in a study of blood T cell repertoires in COVID-19. Only in-frame clones appear in the TCRdb table, and some are missing; sequencing was by immunoSEQ multiplex PCR. The table lists about 130,000 clones, around 75% of them singletons, with 4.5% to 5% in the top ten. Sequenced material: peripheral blood. The receptors were gathered from a woman in her seventies with COVID-19, enrolled during active disease.

The chain is built from TRBV5-6 and TRBJ2-6; unclear D gene. The CDR3 sequence is 16 residues long. The ends were cut back, 2 bases at V and 0 bases at J, with 9 bases in the middle. CDR1 and CDR2 from the germline V gene are SGHDT and YYEEEE. The CDR3 nucleotides are TGTGCCAGCAGCTTCCTATTGCCCTCTGGGGCCAACGTCCTGACTTTC. This encodes CASSFLLPSGANVLTF. Complete variable domain (other parts from reference TRBV5-6 and TRBJ2-6): DAGVTQSPTHLIKTRGQQVTLRCSPKSGHDTVSWYQQALGQGPQFIFQYYEEEERQRGNFPDRFSGHQFPNYSSELNVNALLLGDSALYLCASSFLLPSGANVLTFGAGSRLTVL.

Here the CDR3 reads CASSLVVVKAFF. CDR3 bases: TGTGCCAGCAGCTTGGTAGTAGTTAAAGCTTTCTTT. The J gene is TRBJ1-1, the V gene TRBV5-8; D gene ambiguous. From germline, CDR1 is SGHTS and CDR2 YDEGEE. The CDR3 length is 12 residues. Between the trimmed V and J ends, which lost 0 bases and 9 bases, there was a span of 9 bases.

This chain joins TRBV30 and TRBJ1-5; possibly TRBD1 for D (5 bases). The CDR3 covers 14 residues. Trimming pared 3 bases from V and 7 bases from J, leaving 16 bases between. CDR1 GTSNPN and CDR2 SVGIG come from the germline V gene (reference sequence). CDR3 sequence (DNA): TGTGCCTGGAGGTTACAGGTAGCGGGACAGCCCCAGCATTTT. It yields the protein CAWRLQVAGQPQHF.

As regards this clone: Other DNA sequences in this sample translate to the same CDR3. This sequence joins TRBV29-1 and TRBJ1-3, with D uncertain. This CDR3 is 11 amino acids long. V shed 7 bases and J shed 1 base, with 5 bases lying between them. Per the germline V gene, CDR1 is SQVTM and CDR2 is ANQGSEA. The CDR3 reads CSGGSGNTIYF. The DNA of the CDR3 is TGCAGCGGAGGATCTGGAAACACCATATATTTT.

The V gene is TRBV7-2, the J gene TRBJ2-3; 7 bases agree with TRBD2. The CDR3 sequence is 15 residues long. Trimming cost V 0 bases and J 2 bases; bases outside gene matches: 2. CDR1 and CDR2 from the germline V gene are SGHTA and FQGNSA. The CDR3 nucleotides are TGTGCCAGCAGCTTAGCGGGGGACTACACAGATACGCAGTATTTT. It translates to CASSLAGDYTDTQYF. Looking up the rest from reference TRBV7-2 and TRBJ2-3 gives the full variable domain: GAGVSQSPSNKVTEKGKDVELRCDPISGHTALYWYRQSLGQGLEFLIYFQGNSAPDKSGLPSDRFSAERTGGSVSTLTIQRTQQEDSAVYLCASSLAGDYTDTQYFGPGTRLTVL.

The chain combines TRBV29-1 with TRBJ1-2, with D possibly matching TRBD1 (6 bases). Germline values: CDR1 SQVTM, CDR2 ANQGSEA. This CDR3 has 13 residues. V lost 4 bases to trimming and J lost 4 bases, with 13 bases between them. The CDR3 sequence: CSVGGGSGYGYTF. DNA of the CDR3: TGCAGCGTTGGGGGGGGCAGTGGCTATGGCTACACCTTC.